Listed below are T cell receptor beta chains from one sample, sequenced in a study of graft-versus-host responses after intestinal transplantation. Profiling relied on immunoSEQ multiplex PCR, and the TCRdb table lists in-frame clones only, not all of them. The profile covers 86,000 or so clones, with under 95% appearing a single time and approximately 6% taken by the ten largest. These receptors have no identified antigens. Here the sequenced sample was unstimulated CD8+ T cells sorted from spleen or lymph node cells, taken before intestinal transplant. The receptors here all came from a human donor who received an intestinal transplant. Each CDR3 is given with its conserved first and last residue. The D gene is left open where the match is weak. For some rows the clone size is stated as once, few or many, or as a class when expanded; others skip it.

CDR3 | DNA | J | D | V | size
CASSITGLTYEQYF | TGTGCCAGCAGTATAACGGGCCTTACCTACGAGCAGTACTTC | TRBJ2-7 | - | TRBV28 | -
CASSRVAGAGVVNEQFF | TGCGCCAGCAGCCGGGTCGCAGGAGCGGGAGTTGTAAATGAGCAGTTCTTC | TRBJ2-1 | TRBD2 | TRBV4-1 | -
CASSRLDINEQFF | TGTGCCAGCAGTAGACTAGACATCAATGAGCAGTTCTTC | TRBJ2-1 | - | TRBV9 | -
CASSQGIGVAPIREQFF | TGCGCCAGCAGCCAAGGGATCGGGGTAGCTCCCATACGTGAGCAGTTCTTC | TRBJ2-1 | - | TRBV4-1 | -
CASSLGSQGHEQYF | TGTGCCAGCAGCTTGGGTTCACAGGGACACGAGCAGTACTTC | TRBJ2-7 | - | TRBV7-6 | -
CASSESIQPHEQYF | TGCGCCAGCAGTGAGTCGATCCAGCCTCACGAGCAGTACTTC | TRBJ2-7 | - | TRBV10-1 | -
CARWGDRVVGSPLHF | TGTGCCAGATGGGGGGACAGGGTGGTAGGTTCACCCCTCCACTTT | TRBJ1-6 | TRBD1 | TRBV9 | -
CASGLPPGPGGYTF | TGTGCTAGTGGTTTGCCCCCGGGACCAGGGGGCTACACCTTC | TRBJ1-2 | - | TRBV12-5 | -
CASSITGTQYEQYF | TGTGCCAGCAGCATAACCGGGACACAGTACGAGCAGTACTTC | TRBJ2-7 | - | TRBV6-1 | once
CASSSQLETDTQYF | TGCGCCAGCAGCTCCCAACTAGAGACAGATACGCAGTATTTT | TRBJ2-3 | - | TRBV4-1 | -
CASSYVDITNTEAFF | TGTGCCAGCAGTTACGTGGATATCACGAACACTGAAGCTTTCTTT | TRBJ1-1 | - | TRBV6-5 | few
CASSSARGMEETQYF | TGTGCCAGCAGCTCCGCGAGGGGGATGGAAGAGACCCAGTACTTC | TRBJ2-5 | - | TRBV7-6 | -
CASSLAYGGPMNTEAFF | TGCGCCAGCAGCTTGGCGTACGGGGGACCCATGAACACTGAAGCTTTCTTT | TRBJ1-1 | - | TRBV5-1 | once
CASSKHQGLDYNEQFF | TGTGCCAGCAGTAAACACCAGGGACTGGATTACAATGAGCAGTTCTTC | TRBJ2-1 | - | TRBV27 | -
CASSLVYSESGGKTQYF | TGTGCCAGCAGCTTAGTGTACAGCGAATCCGGGGGGAAGACCCAGTACTTC | TRBJ2-5 | TRBD2 | TRBV7-6 | -
CASSLPGLAGVTSYNEQFF | TGCGCCAGCAGCTTACCGGGACTAGCGGGGGTTACCTCCTACAATGAGCAGTTCTTC | TRBJ2-1 | TRBD2 | TRBV5-1 | -
CASSMVGWETQYF | TGTGCCAGTAGTATGGTAGGGTGGGAGACCCAGTACTTC | TRBJ2-5 | - | TRBV19 | -
CASSLARRGDYRYEQYF | TGCGCCAGCAGCTTGGCCAGGCGGGGGGACTACCGCTACGAGCAGTACTTC | TRBJ2-7 | TRBD2 | TRBV5-1 | -
CASSLNLAEDTQYF | TGTGCCAGCAGCTTAAATCTAGCTGAGGATACGCAGTATTTT | TRBJ2-3 | - | TRBV5-5 | -
CASSEAVGGPGNEQFF | TGTGCCAGCAGTGAAGCCGTGGGAGGGCCGGGCAATGAGCAGTTCTTC | TRBJ2-1 | TRBD2 | TRBV6-1 | -
CASSIAGGYQETQYF | TGTGCCAGTAGTATAGCGGGGGGGTACCAAGAGACCCAGTACTTC | TRBJ2-5 | TRBD2 | TRBV19 | -
CASGIYSYEQYF | TGTGCCAGCGGGATCTATTCCTACGAGCAGTACTTC | TRBJ2-7 | - | TRBV27 | -
CASSLDTGGNTIYF | TGTGCCAGCAGCTTAGACACAGGGGGAAACACCATATATTTT | TRBJ1-3 | - | TRBV13 | -
CASSLVMRDGYTF | TGTGCCAGCAGCTTAGTGATGAGGGATGGCTACACCTTC | TRBJ1-2 | - | TRBV7-3 | -
CASSGHRGMNTEAFF | TGTGCCAGCAGTGGACACAGGGGGATGAACACTGAAGCTTTCTTT | TRBJ1-1 | TRBD1 | TRBV6-5 | -
CASSYYTGPGELFF | TGTGCCAGCAGTTATTATACGGGGCCCGGGGAGCTGTTTTTT | TRBJ2-2 | - | TRBV6-5 | -
CASSAGQGYEQYF | TGTGCCAGTAGTGCAGGCCAGGGCTACGAGCAGTACTTC | TRBJ2-7 | - | TRBV19 | -
CATQGYGETQYF | TGTGCCACCCAGGGCTACGGAGAGACCCAGTACTTC | TRBJ2-5 | - | TRBV11-1 | -
CASSNGRDRACEQYF | TGTGCCAGCAGCAATGGCCGGGACAGGGCCTGCGAGCAGTACTTC | TRBJ2-7 | TRBD1 | TRBV7-9 | -
CSVVLARTDTQYF | TGCAGCGTTGTACTAGCGCGCACAGATACGCAGTATTTT | TRBJ2-3 | TRBD2 | TRBV29-1 | -
CASSLPGLRNIQYF | TGTGCCAGCAGCTTACCGGGACTCCGAAACATTCAGTACTTC | TRBJ2-4 | - | TRBV28 | -
CASSGTNSYEQYF | TGTGCCAGCAGTGGGACAAACTCCTACGAGCAGTACTTC | TRBJ2-7 | - | TRBV6-4 | -
CATSRVKTPGQGDFSTSTGELFF | TGTGCCACCAGCAGAGTAAAAACTCCGGGACAGGGGGATTTTTCCACGAGCACCGGGGAGCTGTTTTTT | TRBJ2-2 | TRBD1 | TRBV15 | -
CASSRAIGPQETQYF | TGTGCCAGTAGTCGGGCCATTGGGCCGCAAGAGACCCAGTACTTC | TRBJ2-5 | - | TRBV19 | -
CASSLGLARSYEQYF | TGTGCCAGCAGTCTCGGACTAGCACGTTCCTACGAGCAGTACTTC | TRBJ2-7 | TRBD2 | TRBV28 | -
CASSVAGAYEQYF | TGTGCCAGCAGTGTAGCGGGGGCCTACGAGCAGTACTTC | TRBJ2-7 | TRBD2 | TRBV27 | -
CASAKDRGLFEQYF | TGTGCCAGCGCGAAAGACAGGGGGCTTTTCGAGCAGTACTTC | TRBJ2-7 | TRBD1 | TRBV28 | -
CSVEGVAGIGETQYF | TGCAGCGTAGAAGGGGTTGCGGGAATAGGGGAGACCCAGTACTTC | TRBJ2-5 | - | TRBV29-1 | once
CASGGGSFYEQYF | TGTGCCAGCGGGGGGGGCAGTTTTTACGAGCAGTACTTC | TRBJ2-7 | - | TRBV27 | -
CASTGQGTANTGELFF | TGTGCCAGTACGGGGCAAGGCACTGCGAACACCGGGGAGCTGTTTTTT | TRBJ2-2 | - | TRBV19 | -
CASRQVVWKDQPQHF | TGTGCCAGTAGACAAGTTGTATGGAAAGATCAGCCCCAGCATTTT | TRBJ1-5 | - | TRBV19 | -
CASSKDDDNEQFF | TGTGCCAGCAGCAAAGACGATGACAATGAGCAGTTCTTC | TRBJ2-1 | - | TRBV7-2 | -